The rows below give T cell receptor beta chains drawn from one sample of a study of T cells in Graves' hyperthyroidism and ophthalmopathy. TCRdb used MiXCR to reprocess the multiplex PCR reads, holding one entry per CDR3 protein. Of fewer than 350,000 distinct CDR3 sequences in the sample, over 15% were seen once. Sequences were obtained from blood. These TCRs come from a woman between 35 and 50 years old with Graves' ophthalmopathy. CDR3s include the opening cysteine and the closing phenylalanine or tryptophan. The D gene is left open where the match is weak. Some rows have no size entry. The others give once, few or many, or a class for an expanded clone.

TRBJ1-6	many	-	TRBV6-1	CASSDGGRGTYNSPLHF	TGTGCCAGCAGTGACGGGGGCAGGGGAACCTATAATTCACCCCTCCACTTT
TRBJ2-7	many	TRBD2	TRBV20-1	CSAEFRTSGTYEQYF	TGCAGTGCTGAGTTCCGGACTAGCGGGACCTACGAGCAGTACTTC
TRBJ2-2	many	-	TRBV19	CASSIPGRTGELFF	TGTGCCAGTAGTATCCCTGGCAGAACCGGGGAGCTGTTTTTT
TRBJ1-2	many	TRBD1	TRBV16	CASSRKQGDGYTF	TGTGCCAGCAGCCGAAAACAGGGGGACGGCTACACCTTC
TRBJ1-1	many	TRBD1	TRBV6-1	CASSDPGQGSTEAFF	TGTGCCAGCAGTGATCCGGGACAGGGCTCCACTGAAGCTTTCTTT
TRBJ2-7	many	-	TRBV20-1	CSASLADEQYF	TGCAGTGCTAGTTTGGCAGACGAGCAGTACTTC
TRBJ1-1	-	TRBD1	TRBV30	CAWSRGTAEAFF	TGTGCCTGGAGTCGCGGGACAGCCGAAGCTTTCTTT
TRBJ2-2	many	-	TRBV2	CASKLGWGTGELFF	TGTGCCAGCAAGTTGGGTTGGGGCACCGGGGAGCTGTTTTTT
TRBJ1-5	many	-	TRBV11-2	CASSQGGGGNQPQHF	TGTGCCAGCAGCCAAGGCGGGGGCGGCAATCAGCCCCAGCATTTT
TRBJ1-1	many	-	TRBV28	CAAKRGGRNTEAFF	TGTGCCGCCAAAAGAGGCGGGCGGAACACTGAAGCTTTCTTT
TRBJ2-7	once	-	TRBV28	CASVSGGTGNLEQYF	TGCGCCAGCGTTTCGGGAGGGACAGGGAACCTCGAGCAGTACTTC
TRBJ2-5	many	-	TRBV11-3	CASSLGSGSYQETQYF	TGTGCCAGCAGCTTAGGGTCCGGCTCGTACCAAGAGACCCAGTACTTC
TRBJ2-7	many	-	TRBV6-2/TRBV6-3	CASSYSWGITYEQYF	TGTGCCAGCAGTTACTCGTGGGGGATTACCTACGAGCAGTACTTC
TRBJ2-2	many	TRBD2	TRBV6-1	CASYTSGTTGELFF	TGTGCCAGCTACACTAGCGGGACCACCGGGGAGCTGTTTTTT
TRBJ1-2	once	-	TRBV6-5	CASSYRSGSGYTF	TGTGCCAGCAGTTACCGTTCAGGTAGTGGCTACACCTTC
TRBJ1-6	many	TRBD1	TRBV5-1	CASSRGQGSPLHF	TGCGCCAGCAGTCGTGGACAGGGCTCACCCCTCCACTTT
TRBJ1-1	many	-	TRBV29-1	CSVDGGSNTEAFF	TGCAGCGTAGACGGGGGGTCGAACACTGAAGCTTTCTTT